Following are 23 T cell receptor beta chains from one sample sequenced in a study of OX40 agonist ivuxolimab in advanced cancers. Sequenced by immunoSEQ multiplex PCR; TCRdb stores in-frame clones only, minus some. The data show tens of thousands of clones, approximately 78% seen once. The source was CD4+ or CD8+ T cells sorted from blood, collected in a trial of the OX40 agonist ivuxolimab. These receptors were obtained from an adult with an advanced solid tumor such as melanoma, head and neck, liver or kidney cancer.

The V gene is TRBV19, the J gene TRBJ2-6; 10 bases map to TRBD2. The V gene's germline CDR1 is LNHDA and CDR2 SQIVND (reference sequence). The junction had 8 bases not matched to a gene; V was cut back by 3 bases and J by 0 bases. The CDR3 sequence is 19 residues long. DNA of the CDR3: TGTGCCAGTAGTATCCCCAAAGCGGGAGGGAGCTCTGGGGCCAACGTCCTGACTTTC. This gives the protein CASSIPKAGGSSGANVLTF.

The chain uses TRBV7-2 and TRBJ1-1; tentatively, D is TRBD1 (5 bases). Trimming took 0 bases from V and 3 from J, leaving 11 bases between them. Germline loops: CDR1 SGHTA, CDR2 FQGNSA. The CDR3 is 15 amino acids. The CDR3 here is CASSLAARGYTEAFF. The CDR3 region has the DNA TGTGCCAGCAGCTTAGCCGCCCGGGGGTACACTGAAGCTTTCTTT.

This clone has a handful of counts. The chain recombines TRBV19 with TRBJ2-7; no clear D gene. CDR1 and CDR2 from the germline V gene are LNHDA and SQIVND (reference sequence). CDR3 size: 14 residues. V shed 7 bases and J shed 0 bases, with 13 bases lying between them. In DNA, the CDR3 is TGTGCCAGTACCAGGACGCCTAGCTCCTACGAGCAGTACTTC. It specifies CASTRTPSSYEQYF.

This chain joins TRBV6-5 and TRBJ1-6; no clear D gene. Trimming left V 6 bases short and J 0 bases short, with 6 bases between. The CDR3 loop spans 14 amino acids. Germline CDR1 MNHEY, CDR2 SVGAGI. The CDR3 DNA reads TGTGCCAGCAGGAAGAGCTCCTATAATTCACCCCTCCACTTT. Translation gives CASRKSSYNSPLHF.

The chain couples TRBV5-4 to TRBJ2-5; TRBD2 agrees at 14 bases. CDR1 and CDR2 (germline): SGHNT, YYREEE (reference sequence). J lost 5 bases, V lost 2 bases, and 11 bases had no gene match. This CDR3 has 18 residues. The CDR3 here is CASSFGTSGGSMGETQYF. In nucleotides, the CDR3 is TGTGCCAGCAGCTTTGGGACTAGCGGGGGTTCAATGGGGGAGACCCAGTACTTC.

The chain recombines TRBV6-4 with TRBJ1-1, with D tentatively TRBD1 (6 bases). The germline CDR1 and CDR2 sequences are MRHNA and SNTAGT. The CDR3 contains 14 residues. V lost 8 bases to trimming and J lost 0 bases, with 13 bases between them. CDR3 sequence: CASRKDRLNTEAFF. CDR3 nucleotides: TGTGCCAGCCGGAAGGACAGATTGAACACTGAAGCTTTCTTT.

This clone has a single count. The rearrangement links TRBV7-9 to TRBJ2-7, with 7 bases that match TRBD1. The CDR3 is 13 amino acids. J gave up 4 bases and V 5 bases, and 5 bases lay outside the gene matches. Germline V lookup: CDR1 SEHNR, CDR2 FQNEAQ (reference sequence). The CDR3 sequence: CASSQRQGYEQYF. The DNA of the CDR3 is TGTGCCAGCAGCCAAAGACAGGGATACGAGCAGTACTTC.

This clone was recorded a few times. This sequence joins TRBV10-1 and TRBJ2-2; D might be TRBD2 (5 bases). The CDR3 is 13 residues long. Germline CDR1 is WNHNN and CDR2 is SYGVQD (reference sequence). The V end lost 3 bases, the J end lost 6 bases, and 8 bases lay between the germline ends. This chain's CDR3 is CASSDRDPGELFF. CDR3 nucleotides: TGCGCCAGCAGTGACCGGGATCCCGGGGAGCTGTTTTTT.

The J gene is TRBJ1-1, the V gene TRBV10-3, with D possibly matching TRBD1 (5 bases). Trimming pared 6 bases from V and 4 bases from J, leaving 15 bases between. Looked up from germline, CDR1 is ENHRY and CDR2 is SYGVKD. CDR3 length: 14 amino acids. DNA for the CDR3: TGTGCCATCAGGGCCGGGGGGTTGGGCACTGAAGCTTTCTTT. Residues: CAIRAGGLGTEAFF.

The chain recombines TRBV7-6 with TRBJ2-5, with 12 bases fitting TRBD2. Germline V gives CDR1 SGHVS, CDR2 FNYEAQ. This CDR3 is 19 amino acids long. Trimming at V came to 5 bases and at J to 5 bases, leaving 18 bases not matched to a gene. In DNA, the CDR3 is TGTGCCAGCAGCGCACGCGGGGCCGGACTAGCGGGATTAGGGGAGACCCAGTACTTC. The encoded protein is CASSARGAGLAGLGETQYF. Full variable domain (outside the CDR3, taken from reference TRBV7-6 and TRBJ2-5): GAGVSQSPRYKVTKRGQDVALRCDPISGHVSLYWYRQALGQGPEFLTYFNYEAQQDKSGLPNDRFSAERPEGSISTLTIQRTEQRDSAMYRCASSARGAGLAGLGETQYFGPGTRLLVL.

This clone appeared a few times. This sequence joins TRBV4-2 and TRBJ2-1; 11 nucleotides agree with TRBD2. Germline V CDR1 and CDR2: LGHNA, YNFKEQ. J was trimmed by 6 bases and V by 2 bases; bases with no gene match: 15. The length of the CDR3 is 19 residues. The CDR3 DNA follows: TGTGCCAGCAGCCAAAAGGGAGTTACTAGCGGGGGTTTTCCCAATGAGCAGTTCTTC. Protein sequence: CASSQKGVTSGGFPNEQFF.

The chain links TRBV5-1 to TRBJ1-2; possibly TRBD1 for D (6 bases). V shed 4 bases and J shed 1 base, with 14 bases lying between them. This CDR3 contains 15 residues. CDR1 and CDR2 from the germline V gene are SGHRS and YFSETQ. The CDR3 loop reads CASSQAGQDNYGYTF. CDR3 DNA sequence: TGCGCCAGCAGCCAAGCGGGACAAGATAACTATGGCTACACCTTC.

A single count supports this clone. The chain employs TRBV6-6 and TRBJ2-1; tentatively, D is TRBD1 or TRBD2 (5 bases each). The V and J ends lost 8 bases and 4 bases respectively, with 6 bases between them. Germline V gene lookup returns CDR1 MNHNY and CDR2 SVGAGI (reference sequence). The CDR3 covers 11 residues. DNA of the CDR3: TGTGCCAGCGGGACGTACAATGAGCAGTTCTTC. It translates to CASGTYNEQFF.

The V and J genes are TRBV7-2 and TRBJ2-7; D may be TRBD2 (6 bases). V lost 5 bases to trimming and J lost 3 bases, with 20 bases between them. From germline, CDR1 is SGHTA and CDR2 FQGNSA. This CDR3 is 16 amino acids long. As DNA, the CDR3 is TGTGCCAGCAGCGGGGGTGGGGCTAGCGACGTCTACGAGCAGTACTTC. This gives the protein CASSGGGASDVYEQYF.

The V and J genes are TRBV4-1 and TRBJ1-3; D unclear. CDR3 size: 13 residues. The V end lost 4 bases, the J end lost 6 bases, and 10 bases lay between the germline ends. Germline V gene sequence: CDR1 MGHRA, CDR2 YSYEKL. Written as DNA, the CDR3 is TGCGCCAGCAGCCCTGCCCAGGCAAACACCATATATTTT. This encodes CASSPAQANTIYF.

The rearrangement joins TRBV4-2 to TRBJ1-5; possibly TRBD1 for D (5 bases). CDR1 is LGHNA and CDR2 is YNFKEQ in the germline V gene. CDR3 length equals 15 residues. With 0 bases removed from V and 4 bases from J, the gap between germline ends came to 10 bases. This CDR3 reads CASSQDSGGNQPQHF. The CDR3 coding sequence is TGTGCCAGCAGCCAAGATAGCGGGGGGAATCAGCCCCAGCATTTT.

The V call is TRBV19, the J call TRBJ1-1, with TRBD1 as a possible D gene (5 bases). Per germline, CDR1 LNHDA and CDR2 SQIVND (reference sequence). This CDR3 comprises 13 residues. V was shortened by 6 bases and J by 5 bases, with 13 bases between the two germline ends. The CDR3 coding sequence is TGTGCCAGTAGCGAGTTAGGGGTTACTGAAGCTTTCTTT. Translation gives CASSELGVTEAFF. The whole variable domain, filled in from reference TRBV19 and TRBJ1-1, reads DGGITQSPKYLFRKEGQNVTLSCEQNLNHDAMYWYRQDPGQGLRLIYYSQIVNDFQKGDIAEGYSVSREKKESFPLTVTSAQKNPTAFYLCASSELGVTEAFFGQGTRLTVV.

This clone was seen a single time. This chain joins TRBV19 and TRBJ2-5, with 9 bases identical to TRBD1. The germline CDR1 and CDR2 sequences are LNHDA and SQIVND (reference sequence). V shed 3 bases and J 5 bases; nucleotides not matched to a gene: 7. The CDR3 totals 15 residues. The CDR3 nucleotides read TGTGCCAGTAGTATGGACAGGGGAGGGTGGGAGACCCAGTACTTC. Translated, it gives CASSMDRGGWETQYF.

The chain joins TRBV29-1 to TRBJ1-1; D is undetermined. The V gene's germline CDR1 is SQVTM and CDR2 ANQGSEA. V gave up 4 bases and J gave up 1 base, with 10 bases separating them. The CDR3 contains 13 residues. DNA for the CDR3: TGCAGCGTTGTGGCTCTGCAGAACACTGAAGCTTTCTTT. As protein: CSVVALQNTEAFF.

The CDR3: CARPGNHTTDTQYF. CDR3 DNA: TGTGCCAGACCGGGTAACCATACCACAGATACGCAGTATTTT. The chain is built from TRBV27 and TRBJ2-3; D is ambiguous. The CDR3 is 14 residues long. Germline CDR1 and CDR2: MNHEY and SMNVEV (reference sequence). With 9 bases removed from V and 2 bases from J, the gap between germline ends came to 15 bases.

J is TRBJ1-2 and V is TRBV5-4; D call uncertain. The ends were cut back, 0 bases at V and 4 bases at J, with 13 bases in the middle. Germline V gives CDR1 SGHNT, CDR2 YYREEE (reference sequence). This CDR3 is 15 amino acids long. CDR3 residues: CASSLAIGNGYGYTF. CDR3 in DNA: TGTGCCAGCAGCTTGGCCATAGGGAACGGCTATGGCTACACCTTC.

V usage is TRBV21-1 and J usage is TRBJ1-1. TRBV21-1 is recorded as a pseudogene. The length of the CDR3 is 13 residues. DNA of the CDR3: TGTGCCAGCAGCAAAAGACTGGAAGTTGAAGCTTTCTTT. This encodes CASSKRLEVEAFF.

The chain recombines TRBV7-2 with TRBJ2-2; D possibly corresponds to TRBD2 (5 bases). The V and J ends lost 3 bases and 1 base respectively, with 12 bases between them. The V gene's germline CDR1 is SGHTA and CDR2 FQGNSA. This CDR3 is 16 amino acids long. The CDR3 DNA sequence: TGTGCCAGCAGCTTGGCCGGGATTCAGAACACCGGGGAGCTGTTTTTT. Translated: CASSLAGIQNTGELFF.